A selection of T cell receptor beta chains follows, all from one sample in a study of regulatory T cells in long-lasting Graves disease. TCRdb reprocessed the multiplex PCR reads via MiXCR and lists one record per CDR3 protein. The repertoire consists of some 440,000 distinct CDR3 sequences, with roughly 20% occurring once and the leading ten covering about 8.3%. The source material was peripheral blood mononuclear cells (PBMCs), sampled when the disease was refractory, from a patient treated with antithyroid drugs. Every receptor here comes from a female donor with Graves disease. Both conserved end residues are trimmed from each CDR3.

J: TRBJ2-2; length: 11; V: TRBV7-9; CDR3: ASSSRVTGELF
J: TRBJ2-7; length: 16; V: TRBV7-6; CDR3: ASSFAPGGSGRGYEQY
J: TRBJ1-1; length: 13; V: TRBV12-5; CDR3: ASGFYLGEGTEAF
J: TRBJ1-1; length: 12; V: TRBV20-1; CDR3: SARRFGGDTEAF
J: TRBJ2-7; length: 11; V: TRBV2; CDR3: ASSEFRQYEQY
J: TRBJ1-2; length: 13; V: TRBV6-5; CDR3: ASSYSRGAVYGYT
J: TRBJ2-3; length: 13; V: TRBV28; CDR3: ASSETQGARDTQY
J: TRBJ2-7; length: 13; V: TRBV27; CDR3: ASSLYQGAVYEQY
J: TRBJ1-2; length: 12; V: TRBV28; CDR3: ASSLYRGRGGYT
J: TRBJ1-5; length: 16; V: TRBV28; CDR3: ASSLPVQGRVSVQPQH
J: TRBJ1-5; length: 15; V: TRBV7-2; CDR3: ASSEGFVAGRYQPQH
J: TRBJ2-2; length: 19; V: TRBV27; CDR3: ARRDEGHEQYFGPGTGELF
J: TRBJ2-1; length: 13; V: TRBV11-1; CDR3: ASSFIGISYNEQF
J: TRBJ2-7; length: 15; V: TRBV15; CDR3: ATSRDLSSVNSYEQY
J: TRBJ1-2; length: 13; V: TRBV5-6; CDR3: ASHLKARPFYGYT
J: TRBJ2-7; length: 10; V: TRBV30; CDR3: AQSGNGHEQY
J: TRBJ1-2; length: 11; V: TRBV28; CDR3: ASSRALGYGYT
J: TRBJ1-1; length: 12; V: TRBV29-1; CDR3: SVEDRAGGAKAF
J: TRBJ2-5; length: 10; V: TRBV6-2/TRBV6-3; CDR3: ASSRAPLSQY
J: TRBJ2-7; length: 11; V: TRBV27; CDR3: ASSYRDSNEQY
J: TRBJ1-2; length: 11; V: TRBV29-1; CDR3: SVDRTGIYGYT
J: TRBJ2-7; length: 11; V: TRBV12-3/TRBV12-4; CDR3: ASSLLLYGEQY
J: TRBJ2-4; length: 11; V: TRBV7-9; CDR3: ASSRLATDIQY
J: TRBJ2-7; length: 16; V: TRBV27; CDR3: ASSWGTSGRGVLYEQY
J: TRBJ1-5; length: 12; V: TRBV20-1; CDR3: STSRAPSNQPQH
J: TRBJ2-2; length: 15; V: TRBV6-5; CDR3: ASGYSPVPPNTGELF
J: TRBJ1-1; length: 9; V: TRBV2; CDR3: ASHQGAEAF
J: TRBJ1-1; length: 12; V: TRBV2; CDR3: ASIPRRTGTGAF
J: TRBJ2-2; length: 16; V: TRBV2; CDR3: ASSNRTSGRSNTGELF
J: TRBJ1-5; length: 11; V: TRBV28; CDR3: ASRLTGFWPQH
J: TRBJ1-6; length: 14; V: TRBV20-1; CDR3: SAREPVDSYNSPLH
J: TRBJ1-1; length: 11; V: TRBV19; CDR3: ASSIHPNTEAF
J: TRBJ2-7; length: 14; V: TRBV7-9; CDR3: ASNSEWATELGEQY
J: TRBJ2-4; length: 11; V: TRBV15; CDR3: ATSTSRGNIQY
J: TRBJ1-1; length: 12; V: TRBV5-4; CDR3: ASSFRGGYTEAF
J: TRBJ2-5; length: 13; V: TRBV3-1; CDR3: ASSQTTGTRETQY
J: TRBJ1-1; length: 12; V: TRBV7-6; CDR3: ASSSDFTNTEAF
J: TRBJ2-1; length: 8; V: TRBV29-1; CDR3: SVAGNEQF
J: TRBJ1-2; length: 18; V: TRBV6-5; CDR3: ASSYSSRLSGLKYNYGYT
J: TRBJ2-2; length: 13; V: TRBV9; CDR3: ASSAGTRDTGELF
J: TRBJ1-1; length: 13; V: TRBV5-1; CDR3: ASSLALTGSTEAF
J: TRBJ1-4; length: 9; V: TRBV30; CDR3: AGRDREKLF
J: TRBJ2-7; length: 12; V: TRBV12-3/TRBV12-4; CDR3: ASSLSTASYEQY
J: TRBJ2-5; length: 12; V: TRBV27; CDR3: ASSIRGLAETQY